Listed below are T cell receptor beta chains from one sample, sequenced in a study of neurological immune-mediated disorders. TCRdb redid the calling of the 5' RACE reads with MiXCR, one entry per CDR3 protein. The sample has tens of thousands of distinct CDR3 sequences; roughly 2.5% are singletons. Sequencing was done on a sample of PBMCs. The receptors were gathered from a man in his fifties with multiple sclerosis. The CDR3 runs from the conserved cysteine through the conserved F or W. D genes are given only for firm matches. Size is stated for part of the rows, as once, few or many counts, or as a class when the clone is expanded.

d_call	clone_size	v_call	j_call	cdr3_aa	cdr3_nt
TRBD1	many	TRBV5-1	TRBJ2-7	CASSLTGQPDEQYF	TGCGCCAGCAGCTTGACGGGACAGCCGGACGAGCAGTACTTC
TRBD1	many	TRBV7-9	TRBJ1-5	CASSLGRTGRNQPQHF	TGTGCCAGCAGCTTAGGCAGGACAGGGCGGAATCAGCCCCAGCATTTT
TRBD1	many	TRBV7-6	TRBJ2-3	CASSQQGQTDTQYF	TGTGCCAGCAGCCAACAGGGACAGACAGATACGCAGTATTTT
NA	many	TRBV20-1	TRBJ1-6	CSAPRPGRSYNSPLHF	TGCAGTGCCCCTAGACCAGGACGCTCCTATAATTCACCCCTCCACTTT
NA	many	TRBV10-3	TRBJ1-2	CAISGDGSNYGYTF	TGTGCCATCAGTGGGGACGGTTCTAACTATGGCTACACCTTC
NA	few	TRBV10-2	TRBJ1-5	CASSEFTGVGISNQPQNF	TGCGCCAGCAGTGAGTTTACGGGAGTGGGGATTAGCAATCAGCCCCAGAATTTT
NA	many	TRBV7-3	TRBJ2-2	CASSLVGNTGELFF	TGTGCCAGCAGCTTGGTAGGGAACACCGGGGAGCTGTTTTTT
NA	many	TRBV10-3	TRBJ2-2	CAISAVGANTGELFF	TGTGCCATCAGTGCGGTCGGGGCGAACACCGGGGAGCTGTTTTTT
NA	many	TRBV9	TRBJ2-5	CASSVRWGNQETQYF	TGTGCCAGCAGCGTAAGGTGGGGAAACCAAGAGACCCAGTACTTC
NA	many	TRBV11-2	TRBJ1-4	CASSPVGVWEKLFF	TGTGCCAGCAGCCCCGTCGGGGTATGGGAAAAACTGTTTTTT
TRBD1	many	TRBV6-6	TRBJ1-4	CASSLTGVQNEKLFF	TGTGCCAGCAGCCTTACAGGGGTTCAGAATGAAAAACTGTTTTTT
TRBD1	many	TRBV6-1	TRBJ1-6	CASTPGQVYSLHF	TGTGCCAGCACCCCGGGACAGGTCTATTCCCTCCACTTT
NA	many	TRBV19	TRBJ1-1	CASSIGLATEAFF	TGTGCCAGTAGTATAGGCCTTGCCACTGAAGCTTTCTTT
NA	many	TRBV4-1	TRBJ2-1	CASSQDGNSYNEQFF	TGCGCCAGCAGCCAAGATGGCAACTCCTACAATGAGCAGTTCTTC
NA	many	TRBV5-6	TRBJ2-3	CASITGLRTDTQYF	TGTGCCAGCATCACGGGACTGCGCACAGATACGCAGTATTTT
TRBD2	many	TRBV11-2	TRBJ2-1	CASSLTSGGRDEQFF	TGTGCCAGCAGCCTGACTAGCGGGGGGCGGGATGAGCAGTTCTTC
NA	many	TRBV5-5	TRBJ2-1	CASRDPIRNNEQFF	TGTGCAAGCCGCGACCCAATACGAAACAATGAGCAGTTCTTC
TRBD1	many	TRBV20-1	TRBJ2-1	CSATARDRAFSEQFF	TGCAGTGCTACCGCCCGGGACAGGGCCTTCAGTGAGCAGTTCTTC
NA	many	TRBV5-5	TRBJ2-1	CASSLSGSNEQFF	TGTGCCAGCAGCTTGTCAGGGAGCAATGAGCAGTTCTTC
TRBD1	many	TRBV7-8	TRBJ1-2	CASSPDREGGYTF	TGTGCCAGCAGCCCCGACAGGGAGGGTGGCTACACCTTC
NA	few	TRBV12-3/TRBV12-4	TRBJ1-5	CASSLGQSNNQPQNF	TGTGCCAGCAGTTTAGGGCAGAGCAACAATCAGCCCCAGAATTTT
NA	NA	TRBV20-1	TRBJ1-6	CSARGGGTYNSPLHF	TGCAGTGCTAGAGGGGGGGGAACCTATAATTCACCCCTCCACTTT
TRBD2	many	TRBV10-3	TRBJ2-3	CAIRPSGGARDTQYF	TGTGCCATCAGACCTAGCGGGGGGGCCCGAGATACGCAGTATTTT
NA	many	TRBV28	TRBJ1-5	CASSLPGQLNQPQHF	TGTGCCAGCAGTCTACCGGGACAACTCAATCAGCCCCAGCATTTT
TRBD2	many	TRBV7-2	TRBJ2-1	CASSWTSGGYNEQFF	TGTGCCAGCAGCTGGACTAGCGGGGGGTACAATGAGCAGTTCTTC
TRBD2	many	TRBV5-1	TRBJ2-7	CASSLLVAGGLTEQYF	TGCGCCAGCAGCTTGTTGGTAGCGGGGGGCCTAACGGAGCAGTACTTC
NA	many	TRBV5-1	TRBJ2-7	CASSYDGLTYEQYF	TGCGCCAGCAGCTATGACGGACTAACCTACGAGCAGTACTTC
NA	many	TRBV7-3	TRBJ2-5	CASSPRGEETQYF	TGTGCCAGCAGCCCTCGGGGTGAGGAGACCCAGTACTTC